The 13 T cell receptor beta chains below were found in one sample sequenced in a study of blood T cell repertoires in COVID-19. The repertoire was sequenced with immunoSEQ multiplex PCR; TCRdb's copy has only in-frame clones and lacks some. This table holds just over 150,000 clones, approximately 84% found once. Sequences were obtained from peripheral blood. These receptors came from an elderly woman with acute or convalescent COVID-19.

The CDR3 here is CASSWTDTYTQYF. CDR3 bases: TGTGCCAGCAGCTGGACAGATACCTATACGCAGTATTTT. The chain recombines TRBV5-8 with TRBJ2-3, with TRBD1 as a possible D gene (6 bases). Germline-derived CDR1 and CDR2 are SGHTS and YDEGEE. This CDR3 contains 13 residues. V lost 3 bases and J 7 bases, leaving 12 bases between the germline ends.

The chain carries TRBV7-9 and TRBJ2-3; 10 bases are shared with TRBD2. V was pared by 4 bases and J by 1 base, with 2 bases of the junction left unmatched. Looked up from germline, CDR1 is SEHNR and CDR2 is FQNEAQ (reference sequence). This CDR3 region has 15 residues. CDR3 coding DNA: TGTGCCAGCAGCTCTAGCGGGAGCCGCACAGATACGCAGTATTTT. This sequence encodes CASSSSGSRTDTQYF.

The chain carries TRBV6-6 and TRBJ2-1; D gene ambiguous. This CDR3 region has 12 residues. Germline CDR1 and CDR2: MNHNY and SVGAGI (reference sequence). Trimming stripped 3 bases from V and 5 bases from J, with 5 bases between. CDR3 DNA: TGTGCCAGCAGTTATGTCGACAATGAGCAGTTCTTC. This sequence encodes CASSYVDNEQFF.

The CDR3 reads CASSLGQATGELFF. The CDR3 region has the DNA TGTGCCAGCAGCTTGGGGCAGGCGACCGGGGAGCTGTTTTTT. The rearrangement links TRBV7-6 to TRBJ2-2, with D maybe TRBD1 (5 bases). Deletions cut 3 bases from V and 5 bases from J, with 10 bases between. The CDR3 is 14 residues long. Looked up from germline, CDR1 is SGHVS and CDR2 is FNYEAQ.

The chain uses TRBV5-1 and TRBJ2-1; D possibly corresponds to TRBD1 (7 bases). The CDR3 length is 15 residues. Trimming removed 4 bases from V and 5 bases from J, with 16 bases in between. Germline lookup yields CDR1 SGHRS and CDR2 YFSETQ. CDR3 DNA sequence: TGCGCCAGCAGCCGACAGGGAGGACTCGACAATGAGCAGTTCTTC. This sequence encodes CASSRQGGLDNEQFF.

This clone was detected once. The chain combines TRBV9 with TRBJ1-1, with a weak D call TRBD1 (5 bases). The V gene's germline CDR1 is SGDLS and CDR2 YYNGEE. V was cut by 0 bases and J by 3 bases, with 6 bases left in between. The length of the CDR3 is 13 residues. The CDR3 nucleotides are TGTGCCAGCAGCGTAGCGGGGGACACTGAAGCTTTCTTT. This codes for CASSVAGDTEAFF.

The rearrangement uses TRBV12-5 and TRBJ1-3; D remains unclear. Deletions cut 4 bases from V and 0 bases from J, with 7 bases between. Per the germline V gene, CDR1 is LGHNT and CDR2 is FRNRAP. The CDR3 consists of 14 residues. The chain's CDR3 is CASGSSSSGNTIYF. CDR3 nucleotide sequence: TGTGCTAGTGGTTCTTCCAGCTCTGGAAACACCATATATTTT.

V is TRBV12-3 or TRBV12-4 and J is TRBJ1-2, with D perhaps TRBD1 (5 bases). The CDR3 spans 11 residues. The ends were cut back, 6 bases at V and 14 bases at J, with 16 bases in the middle. This CDR3 reads CASSTTAGRTF. The CDR3 nucleotides read TGTGCCAGCAGCACGACAGCTGGTAGGACCTTC.

V usage is TRBV19 and J usage is TRBJ2-7; 9 bases line up with TRBD1. The germline CDR1 and CDR2 sequences are LNHDA and SQIVND (reference sequence). Trimming at V came to 5 bases and at J to 2 bases, leaving 4 bases not matched to a gene. This CDR3 spans 14 amino acids. The CDR3 nucleotides read TGTGCCAGTAGTGGCACAGGGGGCCCCTACGAGCAGTACTTC. This translates into CASSGTGGPYEQYF.

This clone came up once. The chain employs TRBV19 and TRBJ2-7; tentatively, D is TRBD1 (6 bases). The CDR3 has 15 amino acids. The germline V and J ends were trimmed by 5 bases and 4 bases, with 18 bases remaining between them. The germline CDR1 and CDR2 sequences are LNHDA and SQIVND (reference sequence). The CDR3 sequence: CASSGAGAASYEQYF. The CDR3 nucleotides are TGTGCCAGTAGTGGGGCAGGGGCTGCAAGTTACGAGCAGTACTTC.

V gene TRBV6-5 combines with J gene TRBJ2-3; the match to TRBD1 covers 7 bases. CDR1 is MNHEY and CDR2 is SVGAGI in the germline V gene. The CDR3 contains 13 residues. V trimming: 4 bases; J trimming: 11 bases; junction bases outside the gene matches: 9. The CDR3 reads CASSSYVGQRQYF. The CDR3 bases are TGTGCCAGCAGTTCTTACGTGGGACAGCGGCAGTATTTT.

This clone has more than one count but fewer than ten. V and J are TRBV7-2 and TRBJ2-3, with 7 bases matching TRBD2. Looked up from germline, CDR1 is SGHTA and CDR2 is FQGNSA. The CDR3 runs 17 residues. V was clipped by 1 base and J by 2 bases; unmatched bases: 9. CDR3: CASSLVSSGRFTDTQYF. CDR3 DNA: TGTGCCAGCAGCTTAGTGAGTAGCGGGCGGTTCACAGATACGCAGTATTTT.

J is TRBJ2-1 and V is TRBV29-1, with a weak D call TRBD2 (5 bases). From germline, CDR1 is SQVTM and CDR2 ANQGSEA. Trimming took off 6 bases at V and 1 base at J, with 19 bases between the two ends. The CDR3 is 16 amino acids. CDR3 sequence reads: CSVRSSQSGSYNEQFF. The CDR3 DNA is TGCAGCGTCAGGAGTTCCCAATCGGGGTCCTACAATGAGCAGTTCTTC.